The entry below gives a single TCR beta chain sequence along with its context. Its antigen is currently unknown. Produced via immunoSEQ multiplex PCR; TCRdb's table is partial and in-frame only. Seen here are under 350,000 clones, 86% observed once, and the top ten hold 0.95% to 1.1%. The record originates from a study of cytomegalovirus exposure and HLA in healthy donors. Study information: The approximately 720 first-cohort repertoires and the roughly 120 validation repertoires shared the same platform, a later analysis reported. Notes on the study in general: Researchers catalogued about 160 TCR beta chains as cytomegalovirus-associated. For cytomegalovirus status, the classifier reportedly gave diagnoses with high specificity and sensitivity.

J gave up 1 base and V 3 bases, and 7 bases lay outside the gene matches. The CDR3 totals 17 residues. Germline V gene data show CDR1 as GTSNPN and CDR2 as SVGIG (reference sequence). V usage is TRBV30 and J usage is TRBJ2-7; 15 bases are a match to TRBD2. Sample: PBMCs. This sequence was found in a woman aged 18-29 years in good health and CMV-seronegative. The CDR3 DNA reads TGTGCCTGGAGCTACACCGGGACTAGCGGGAGGTCCTACGAGCAGTACTTC. Protein: CAWSYTGTSGRSYEQYF.